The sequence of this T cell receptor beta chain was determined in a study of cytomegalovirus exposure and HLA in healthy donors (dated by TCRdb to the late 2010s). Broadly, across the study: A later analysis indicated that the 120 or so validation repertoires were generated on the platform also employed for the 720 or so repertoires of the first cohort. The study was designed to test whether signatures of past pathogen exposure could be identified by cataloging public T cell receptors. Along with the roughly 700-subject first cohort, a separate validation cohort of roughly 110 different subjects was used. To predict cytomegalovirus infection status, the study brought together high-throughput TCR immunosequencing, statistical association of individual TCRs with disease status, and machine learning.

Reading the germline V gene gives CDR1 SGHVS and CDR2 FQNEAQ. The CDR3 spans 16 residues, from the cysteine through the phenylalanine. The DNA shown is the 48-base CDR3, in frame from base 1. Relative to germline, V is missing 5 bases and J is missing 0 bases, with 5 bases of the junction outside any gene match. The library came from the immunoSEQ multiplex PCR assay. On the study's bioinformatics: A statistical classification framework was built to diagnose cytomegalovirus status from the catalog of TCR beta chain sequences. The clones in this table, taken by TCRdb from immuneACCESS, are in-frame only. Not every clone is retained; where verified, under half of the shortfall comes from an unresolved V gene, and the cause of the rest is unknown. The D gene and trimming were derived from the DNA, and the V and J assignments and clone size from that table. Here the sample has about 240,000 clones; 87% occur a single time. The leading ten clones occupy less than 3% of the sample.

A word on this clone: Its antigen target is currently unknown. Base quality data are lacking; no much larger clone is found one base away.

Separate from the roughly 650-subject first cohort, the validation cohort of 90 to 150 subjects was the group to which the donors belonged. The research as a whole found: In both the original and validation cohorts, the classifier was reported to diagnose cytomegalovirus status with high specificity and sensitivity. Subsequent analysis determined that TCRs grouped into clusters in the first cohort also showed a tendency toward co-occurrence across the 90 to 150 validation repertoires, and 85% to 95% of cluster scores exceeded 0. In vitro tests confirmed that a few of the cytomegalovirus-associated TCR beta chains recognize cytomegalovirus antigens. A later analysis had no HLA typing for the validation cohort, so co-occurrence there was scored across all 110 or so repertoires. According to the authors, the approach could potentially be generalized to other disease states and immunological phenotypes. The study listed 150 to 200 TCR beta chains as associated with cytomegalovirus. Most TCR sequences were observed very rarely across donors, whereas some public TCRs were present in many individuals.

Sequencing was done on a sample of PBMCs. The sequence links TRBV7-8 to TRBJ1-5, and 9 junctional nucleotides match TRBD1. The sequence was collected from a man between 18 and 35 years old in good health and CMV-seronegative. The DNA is TGTGCCAGCAGCGTGACAGGGGGGTATAGCAATCAGCCCCAGCATTTT. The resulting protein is CASSVTGGYSNQPQHF.